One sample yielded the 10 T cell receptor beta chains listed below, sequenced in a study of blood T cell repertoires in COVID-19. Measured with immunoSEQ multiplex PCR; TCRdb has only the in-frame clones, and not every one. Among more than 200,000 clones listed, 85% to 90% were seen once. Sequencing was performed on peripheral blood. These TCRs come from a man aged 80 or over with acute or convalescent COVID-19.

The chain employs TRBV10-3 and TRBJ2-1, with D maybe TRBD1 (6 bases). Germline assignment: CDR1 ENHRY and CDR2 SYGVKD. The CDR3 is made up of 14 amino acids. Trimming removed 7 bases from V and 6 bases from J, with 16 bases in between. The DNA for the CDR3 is TGTGCCATCAAAGGAACAGGGATGGGCAATGAGCAGTTCTTC. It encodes CAIKGTGMGNEQFF.

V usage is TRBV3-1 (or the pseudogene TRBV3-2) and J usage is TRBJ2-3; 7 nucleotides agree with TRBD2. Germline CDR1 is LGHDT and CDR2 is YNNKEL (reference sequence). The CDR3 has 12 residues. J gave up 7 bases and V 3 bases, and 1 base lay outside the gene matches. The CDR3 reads CASSHGGNTQYF. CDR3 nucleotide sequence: TGTGCCAGCAGCCACGGGGGGAATACGCAGTATTTT.

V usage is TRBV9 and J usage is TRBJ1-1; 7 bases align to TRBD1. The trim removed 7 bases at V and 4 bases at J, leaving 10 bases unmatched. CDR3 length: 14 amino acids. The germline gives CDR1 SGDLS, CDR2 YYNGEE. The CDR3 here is CASGDLQGSTEAFF. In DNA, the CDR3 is TGTGCCAGCGGGGACCTACAGGGGTCCACTGAAGCTTTCTTT.

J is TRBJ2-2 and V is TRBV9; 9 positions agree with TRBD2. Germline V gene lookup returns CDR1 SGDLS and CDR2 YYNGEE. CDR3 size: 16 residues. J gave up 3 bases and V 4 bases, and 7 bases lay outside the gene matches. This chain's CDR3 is CASSPGGRADTGELFF. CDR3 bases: TGTGCCAGCAGCCCAGGCGGGAGGGCCGACACCGGGGAGCTGTTTTTT.

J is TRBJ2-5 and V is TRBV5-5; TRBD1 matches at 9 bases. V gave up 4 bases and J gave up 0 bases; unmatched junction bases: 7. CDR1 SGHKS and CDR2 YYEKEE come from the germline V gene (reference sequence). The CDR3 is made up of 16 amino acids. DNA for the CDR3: TGTGCCAGCAGCCCCCGGACAGGGGCGTACCAAGAGACCCAGTACTTC. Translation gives CASSPRTGAYQETQYF.

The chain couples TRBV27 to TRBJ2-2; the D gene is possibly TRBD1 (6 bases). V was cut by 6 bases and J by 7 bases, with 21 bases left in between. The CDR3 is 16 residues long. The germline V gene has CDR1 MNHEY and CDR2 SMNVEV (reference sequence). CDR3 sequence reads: CASSTYGSWGHGELFF. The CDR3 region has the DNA TGTGCCAGCAGCACCTATGGGTCCTGGGGGCACGGGGAGCTGTTTTTT.

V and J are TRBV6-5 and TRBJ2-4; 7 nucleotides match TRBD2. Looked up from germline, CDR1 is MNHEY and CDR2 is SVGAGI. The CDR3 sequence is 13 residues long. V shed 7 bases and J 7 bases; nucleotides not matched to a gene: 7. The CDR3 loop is CASKSTGRNIQYF. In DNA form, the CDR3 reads TGTGCCAGCAAGTCCACCGGGAGGAACATTCAGTACTTC.

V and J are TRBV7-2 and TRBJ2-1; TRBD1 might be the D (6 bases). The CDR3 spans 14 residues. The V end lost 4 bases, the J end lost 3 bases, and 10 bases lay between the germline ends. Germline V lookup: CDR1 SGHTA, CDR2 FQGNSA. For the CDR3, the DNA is TGTGCCAGCAGCTCGACGGACAGCTACAATGAGCAGTTCTTC. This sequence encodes CASSSTDSYNEQFF.

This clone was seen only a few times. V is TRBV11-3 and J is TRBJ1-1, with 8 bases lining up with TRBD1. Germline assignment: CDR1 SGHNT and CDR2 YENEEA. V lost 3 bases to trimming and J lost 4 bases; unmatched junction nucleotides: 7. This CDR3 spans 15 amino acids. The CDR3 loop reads CASSFRTGRSTEAFF. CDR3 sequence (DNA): TGTGCCAGCAGCTTCCGGACAGGGAGGAGCACTGAAGCTTTCTTT.

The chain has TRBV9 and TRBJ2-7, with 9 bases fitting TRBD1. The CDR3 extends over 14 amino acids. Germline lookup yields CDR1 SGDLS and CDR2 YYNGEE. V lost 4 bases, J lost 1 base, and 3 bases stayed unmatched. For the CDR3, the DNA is TGTGCCAGCAGCTTGACAGGGGGGTCCTACGAGCAGTACTTC. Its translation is CASSLTGGSYEQYF.